The sequence of this T cell receptor (beta chain) was determined in a study of T cell clonality in common variable immunodeficiency. Points from the study as a whole: In common variable immunodeficiency, TCR beta chains reportedly carried fewer deletions and N-nucleotide insertions.

As to this clone: Its antigen remains unidentified.

For at least one year, all CVID subjects received replacement immunoglobulin. No CVID subject was ill or on immunomodulatory drugs when sampled. Method: immunoSEQ multiplex PCR; TCRdb's copy keeps in-frame clones and lacks some. This sample carries some 13,000 clones, none of them present only once. The TCR sequence derives from a human donor with common variable immunodeficiency. Sequencing used peripheral blood mononuclear cells.

The DNA read from the CDR3 is TGTGCCAGCAGGCCAGCTCGGGGGAACGGGGAG. Encoded protein: CASRPARGNGE. The entire CDR3 reads CASRPARGNGELFF. The chain has TRBV7-9 and TRBJ2-2, with a tentative D call TRBD2 (6 bases). The CDR3 is cut off 3 residues early in the read; its end comes from the germline J gene. Germline V CDR1 and CDR2: SEHNR, FQNEAQ (reference sequence). Trimming left V 6 bases short and J 7 bases short, with 15 bases between. This CDR3 comprises 14 residues.